The next 31 T cell receptor beta chains were all read from a single sample in a study of blood T cell repertoires in COVID-19. The assay was immunoSEQ multiplex PCR, and TCRdb's table has in-frame clones only and misses some. The repertoire holds under 150,000 clones, with around 84% as singletons. Sequencing was done on a sample of PBMCs or T cells enriched from blood (not recorded which). The origin of the receptors is a woman in her fifties or sixties who had been exposed to COVID-19.

The chain employs TRBV11-2 and TRBJ2-3; TRBD2 matches at 10 bases. Germline assignment: CDR1 SGHAT and CDR2 FQNNGV. Trimming took 7 bases from V and 4 from J; bases not matched to a gene: 8. This CDR3 is 15 amino acids long. CDR3 sequence: CASKLAGGWADTQYF. Written as DNA, the CDR3 is TGTGCCAGCAAATTAGCGGGGGGATGGGCAGATACGCAGTATTTT. Full variable domain (rest looked up from reference TRBV11-2 and TRBJ2-3): EAGVAQSPRYKIIEKRQSVAFWCNPISGHATLYWYQQILGQGPKLLIQFQNNGVVDDSQLPKDRFSAERLKGVDSTLKIQPAKLEDSAVYLCASKLAGGWADTQYFGPGTRLTVL.

This clone was recorded a few times. V gene TRBV5-1 combines with J gene TRBJ1-3; TRBD1 agrees at 7 bases. Germline CDR1 SGHRS, CDR2 YFSETQ. The CDR3 runs to 15 residues. Unmatched junction bases numbered 7, after V lost 4 bases and J lost 3 bases. Written as DNA, the CDR3 is TGCGCCAGCAGCACCTCGCGACAGGGTGGAAACACCATATATTTT. Its translation is CASSTSRQGGNTIYF. Together with reference TRBV5-1 and TRBJ1-3, the CDR3 gives the full variable domain: KAGVTQTPRYLIKTRGQQVTLSCSPISGHRSVSWYQQTPGQGLQFLFEYFSETQRNKGNFPGRFSGRQFSNSRSEMNVSTLELGDSALYLCASSTSRQGGNTIYFGEGSWLTVV.

The chain uses TRBV2 and TRBJ1-3; D is uncertain. The CDR3 length is 14 residues. Germline V CDR1 and CDR2: SNHLY, FYNNEI. The V gene lost 7 bases and the J gene lost 6 bases, with 16 bases spanning the gap. CDR3: CASTFDTLANTIYF. The CDR3 DNA follows: TGTGCCAGCACCTTCGACACCCTGGCAAACACCATATATTTT.

The chain couples TRBV3-1 (or the pseudogene TRBV3-2) to TRBJ1-2; TRBD1 matches 12 bases. V lost 6 bases to trimming and J lost 4 bases; unmatched junction nucleotides: 6. The CDR3 loop spans 15 amino acids. Germline assignment: CDR1 LGHDT and CDR2 YNNKEL (reference sequence). The CDR3, as DNA: TGTGCCAGCAGTCCCGGGACAGGGGGCATCTATGGCTACACCTTC. Protein: CASSPGTGGIYGYTF.

The chain combines TRBV4-1 with TRBJ2-3, with 11 bases fitting TRBD2. Looked up from germline, CDR1 is MGHRA and CDR2 is YSYEKL. The V gene end was trimmed by 0 bases and the J gene end by 3 bases; junction bases not matched to a gene: 11. The CDR3 is 19 residues long. The CDR3 DNA reads as TGCGCCAGCAGCCAAGATCTAACTAGCGGGAGTAGTTTAACAGATACGCAGTATTTT. Translating gives CASSQDLTSGSSLTDTQYF.

This clone was recorded once. The gene calls are TRBV11-2 and TRBJ1-2, with 9 bases lining up with TRBD1. The length of the CDR3 is 16 residues. The germline V gene has CDR1 SGHAT and CDR2 FQNNGV. The ends lost 4 bases at V and 5 bases at J; junction bases unmatched: 11. The CDR3 sequence: CASSYFTGGASYGYTF. CDR3 coding DNA: TGTGCCAGCAGCTACTTTACAGGGGGCGCGTCGTATGGCTACACCTTC.

CDR3 nucleotide sequence: TGTGCCAGCTCCGGACTAGCGAGACACAATGAGCAGTTCTTC. It translates to CASSGLARHNEQFF. The chain is built from TRBV9 and TRBJ2-1, with 9 bases identical to TRBD2. The V and J ends lost 7 bases and 5 bases, in that order; junction bases with no gene match: 7. The germline V gene has CDR1 SGDLS and CDR2 YYNGEE. CDR3 size: 14 residues.

The chain carries TRBV10-3 and TRBJ2-7; D perhaps matches TRBD1 (5 bases). The V end lost 2 bases, the J end lost 6 bases, and 5 bases lay between the germline ends. The CDR3 has 11 amino acids. In germline, CDR1 is ENHRY, CDR2 SYGVKD. The CDR3 spells CAISERGEQYF. The CDR3 DNA follows: TGTGCCATCAGTGAGAGGGGCGAGCAGTACTTC.

The CDR3 DNA sequence: TGTGCCAGCACCCCCCGAACAGGATACTACGAGCAGTACTTC. It translates to CASTPRTGYYEQYF. V and J are TRBV2 and TRBJ2-7; possible D gene TRBD1, 5 bases. Deletions cut 7 bases from V and 3 bases from J, with 16 bases between. Germline CDR1 SNHLY, CDR2 FYNNEI. This CDR3 comprises 14 residues.

This clone was seen a few times. This chain's CDR3 is CAWSGDISNQPQHF. The DNA for the CDR3 is TGTGCCTGGAGTGGGGACATTAGCAATCAGCCCCAGCATTTT. The rearrangement links TRBV30 to TRBJ1-5, with D possibly matching TRBD1 (6 bases). CDR3 size: 14 residues. Trimming removed 1 base at V and 0 bases at J, with 7 bases between. CDR1 is GTSNPN, CDR2 SVGIG, per germline (reference sequence).

Turning to this clone: Other DNA sequences in the sample encode the same CDR3. The V gene is TRBV6-5, the J gene TRBJ1-1; D is uncertain. V lost 2 bases and J 1 base, leaving 5 bases between the germline ends. This CDR3 is built from 13 residues. Per germline, CDR1 MNHEY and CDR2 SVGAGI. The CDR3 coding sequence is TGTGCCAGCAGTTACGGGCAGAACACTGAAGCTTTCTTT. As protein: CASSYGQNTEAFF.

The chain joins TRBV3-1 (or the pseudogene TRBV3-2) to TRBJ1-6, with D perhaps TRBD1 (6 bases). The germline CDR1 and CDR2 sequences are LGHDT and YNNKEL (reference sequence). The length of the CDR3 is 16 residues. V lost 3 bases, J lost 14 bases, and 23 bases lay in between. Here the CDR3 reads CASSHPGGGRSATLHF. Written as DNA, the CDR3 is TGTGCCAGCAGCCACCCGGGGGGGGGCAGGAGTGCGACCCTCCACTTT.

This sequence joins TRBV4-2 and TRBJ2-1; D might be TRBD2 (7 bases). Germline V gene lookup returns CDR1 LGHNA and CDR2 YNFKEQ. The CDR3 sequence is 15 residues long. V gave up 4 bases and J gave up 6 bases, with 16 bases separating them. CDR3 sequence (DNA): TGTGCCAGCAGCCCAGAGGGGGGGACAAGCAATGAGCAGTTCTTC. Protein sequence: CASSPEGGTSNEQFF.

The rearrangement links TRBV5-6 to TRBJ2-1; TRBD2 aligns across 8 bases. The CDR3 contains 13 residues. Germline values: CDR1 SGHDT, CDR2 YYEEEE. Trimming removed 4 bases from V and 6 bases from J; junction bases left unmatched: 3. CDR3 protein: CASSGTRGNEQFF. The CDR3 bases are TGTGCCAGCAGCGGGACTAGGGGCAATGAGCAGTTCTTC.

The chain uses TRBV27 and TRBJ1-3, with D unresolved. This CDR3 is built from 13 residues. Germline values: CDR1 MNHEY, CDR2 SMNVEV (reference sequence). V shed 6 bases and J shed 0 bases, with 6 bases lying between them. CDR3 DNA: TGTGCCAGCAGCACAGTCTCTGGAAACACCATATATTTT. Translation gives CASSTVSGNTIYF.

The chain joins TRBV5-4 to TRBJ1-3, with D perhaps matching TRBD1 (5 bases). The CDR3 runs to 16 residues. Germline CDR1 SGHNT, CDR2 YYREEE (reference sequence). The ends were cut back, 0 bases at V and 0 bases at J, with 10 bases in the middle. The CDR3 loop is CASSLAGGVSGNTIYF. The DNA of the CDR3 is TGTGCCAGCAGCTTGGCGGGGGGAGTCTCTGGAAACACCATATATTTT.

The genes are TRBV14 and TRBJ1-1; perhaps TRBD1 as D (6 bases). This CDR3 is built from 13 residues. V shed 0 bases and J shed 7 bases, with 9 bases lying between them. Germline V gives CDR1 SGHDN, CDR2 FVKESK. Here the CDR3 reads CASSQEVRGEAFF. Written as DNA, the CDR3 is TGTGCCAGCAGCCAAGAGGTCAGGGGTGAAGCTTTCTTT.

The chain is built from TRBV5-1 and TRBJ2-5; D possibly corresponds to TRBD2 (6 bases). There are 14 residues in the CDR3. Per germline, CDR1 SGHRS and CDR2 YFSETQ. Trimming cost V 0 bases and J 5 bases, with 11 bases left between them. The CDR3 protein is CASSLDGTGETQYF. DNA of the CDR3: TGCGCCAGCAGCTTGGACGGGACTGGTGAGACCCAGTACTTC.

This clone was observed once. The chain is built from TRBV5-5 and TRBJ2-7; no reliable D call. This CDR3 is built from 15 residues. CDR1 is SGHKS and CDR2 is YYEKEE in the germline V gene (reference sequence). Trimming stripped 4 bases from V and 0 bases from J, with 14 bases between. The DNA for the CDR3 is TGTGCCAGCAGCCTGACTCAACTGAGCTCCTACGAGCAGTACTTC. As protein: CASSLTQLSSYEQYF.

Note on this clone: Different DNA sequences within this sample yield the same CDR3. This chain links TRBV27 with TRBJ2-5; TRBD1 is a possible D gene (6 bases). Trimming removed 1 base at V and 5 bases at J, with 11 bases between. The CDR3 covers 14 residues. Germline V lookup: CDR1 MNHEY, CDR2 SMNVEV (reference sequence). CDR3 DNA: TGTGCCAGCAGTTTATTGGGGGCCGGGGAGACCCAGTACTTC. It encodes CASSLLGAGETQYF.

The J gene is TRBJ2-1, the V gene TRBV2; 9 bases agree with TRBD2. In germline, CDR1 is SNHLY, CDR2 FYNNEI. This CDR3 comprises 17 residues. V shed 2 bases, J shed 1 base, and the junction held 6 bases outside the gene matches. CDR3 loop: CASSERAGGFSYNEQFF. CDR3 DNA: TGTGCCAGCAGTGAAAGAGCGGGGGGCTTTTCCTACAATGAGCAGTTCTTC. Supplemented by reference TRBV2 and TRBJ2-1, the full variable domain reads EPEVTQTPSHQVTQMGQEVILRCVPISNHLYFYWYRQILGQKVEFLVSFYNNEISEKSEIFDDQFSVERPDGSNFTLKIRSTKLEDSAMYFCASSERAGGFSYNEQFFGPGTRLTVL.

The chain combines TRBV7-2 with TRBJ1-3; tentative D call: TRBD1 (5 bases). Per germline, CDR1 SGHTA and CDR2 FQGNSA. CDR3 length equals 15 residues. With 3 bases removed from V and 0 bases from J, the gap between germline ends came to 9 bases. CDR3 loop: CASSFEQVSGNTIYF. In DNA form, the CDR3 reads TGTGCCAGCAGCTTTGAACAGGTCTCTGGAAACACCATATATTTT.

The gene calls are TRBV13 and TRBJ2-1; tentatively, D is TRBD1 (6 bases). Trimming removed 3 bases at V and 6 bases at J, with 21 bases between. Germline V lookup: CDR1 PRHDT, CDR2 FYEKMQ (reference sequence). This CDR3 spans 17 amino acids. CDR3 nucleotide sequence: TGTGCCAGCAGCTTGGGAACAGGGTCGCTGTTTCTCAATGAGCAGTTCTTC. Translation: CASSLGTGSLFLNEQFF. Full variable domain (rest looked up from reference TRBV13 and TRBJ2-1): AAGVIQSPRHLIKEKRETATLKCYPIPRHDTVYWYQQGPGQDPQFLISFYEKMQSDKGSIPDRFSAQQFSDYHSELNMSSLELGDSALYFCASSLGTGSLFLNEQFFGPGTRLTVL.

The rearrangement links TRBV19 to TRBJ2-1, with a weak D call TRBD2 (6 bases). This CDR3 is built from 12 residues. Germline V lookup: CDR1 LNHDA, CDR2 SQIVND (reference sequence). V lost 4 bases to trimming and J lost 12 bases, with 13 bases between them. CDR3 loop: CASSTNGRVQFF. The CDR3 DNA sequence: TGTGCCAGTAGTACCAACGGGAGAGTGCAGTTCTTC.

The chain employs TRBV11-2 and TRBJ2-1, with D perhaps TRBD1 (5 bases). Germline CDR1 SGHAT, CDR2 FQNNGV. The CDR3 contains 17 residues. V dropped 6 bases and J dropped 0 bases, with 18 bases sitting between them. For the CDR3, the DNA is TGTGCCAGCAGTCCCCACTCAGGGCTCTTCTCCTACAATGAGCAGTTCTTC. This gives the protein CASSPHSGLFSYNEQFF. Full variable domain (outside the CDR3, taken from reference TRBV11-2 and TRBJ2-1): EAGVAQSPRYKIIEKRQSVAFWCNPISGHATLYWYQQILGQGPKLLIQFQNNGVVDDSQLPKDRFSAERLKGVDSTLKIQPAKLEDSAVYLCASSPHSGLFSYNEQFFGPGTRLTVL.

The rearrangement links TRBV2 to TRBJ2-3, with a weak D call TRBD1 (5 bases). Germline CDR1 and CDR2: SNHLY and FYNNEI. The V end lost 3 bases, the J end lost 8 bases, and 12 bases lay between the germline ends. The CDR3 has 13 amino acids. CDR3: CASSDLRTRTQYF. Written as DNA, the CDR3 is TGTGCCAGCAGTGATCTGAGGACACGTACGCAGTATTTT.

V is TRBV27 and J is TRBJ1-1; perhaps TRBD1 as D (5 bases). This CDR3 contains 13 residues. Germline V gene lookup returns CDR1 MNHEY and CDR2 SMNVEV (reference sequence). V was trimmed by 2 bases and J by 8 bases, leaving 12 bases between them. Here the CDR3 reads CASSLQGETEAFF. The DNA of the CDR3 is TGTGCCAGCAGTTTACAGGGCGAAACAGAAGCTTTCTTT.

V is TRBV9 and J is TRBJ1-5; D unclear. V was trimmed by 0 bases and J by 7 bases, leaving 14 bases between them. Germline values: CDR1 SGDLS, CDR2 YYNGEE. This CDR3 has 15 amino acids. The CDR3 protein is CASSVGGGLSQPQHF. CDR3 DNA: TGTGCCAGCAGCGTAGGGGGAGGGTTATCGCAGCCCCAGCATTTT.

J is TRBJ1-2 and V is TRBV27; D not certain. V was shortened by 7 bases and J by 0 bases, with 9 bases between the two germline ends. This CDR3 region has 13 residues. Per the germline V gene, CDR1 is MNHEY and CDR2 is SMNVEV (reference sequence). The DNA for the CDR3 is TGTGCCAGCACGGAGAACCCTAACTATGGCTACACCTTC. Translated: CASTENPNYGYTF.

This clone occurred a few times. The chain uses TRBV24-1 and TRBJ2-3, with D possibly being TRBD2 (7 bases). The CDR3 covers 14 residues. The germline gives CDR1 KGHDR, CDR2 SFDVKD. Trimming removed 10 bases from V and 3 bases from J, with 16 bases in between. CDR3 bases: TGTGCCACACTTTGGGGGGGGGCAACAGATACGCAGTATTTT. Its protein is CATLWGGATDTQYF.

The chain is built from TRBV10-2 and TRBJ2-5; 12 bases align to TRBD2. From germline, CDR1 is WSHSY and CDR2 SAAADI. The V gene end was trimmed by 5 bases and the J gene end by 5 bases; junction bases not matched to a gene: 6. The CDR3 consists of 15 residues. DNA of the CDR3: TGCGCCAGCAGTCTAGCGGGGGGGCCTCGGGAGACCCAGTACTTC. Translation: CASSLAGGPRETQYF.